This TCR beta chain was obtained from a study of post-analysis software for immune sequencing data. Tagging with unique molecular identifiers was a feature of the TCR beta cDNA libraries. MiXCR was run by TCRdb on the PCR reads, yielding one entry per CDR3 protein. The data contain hundreds of thousands of distinct CDR3 sequences, 30% to 45% of them singletons. General study findings and limits: Four or five TRBV segments, including TRBV5-6, TRBV5-1 and TRBV20-1, were more frequent in patients than controls.

Unmatched junction bases numbered 11, after V lost 1 base and J lost 3 bases. CDR3 length equals 19 residues. Comments on this clonotype: Its specificity is not known.

Specimen: blood. V is TRBV12-3 or TRBV12-4 and J is TRBJ2-1; 11 nucleotides line up with TRBD2. The sequence came from a girl between 10 and 17 years old with multiple sclerosis. The CDR3 DNA reads as TGTGCCAGCAGTTTAGTGGTACTAGCGGGGGAAAAACTCTACAATGAGCAGTTCTTC. It codes for CASSLVVLAGEKLYNEQFF.